Sequencing of this T cell receptor beta chain was carried out in a study of technical replicates of blood from several donors. This CDR3 is 14 amino acids long. V was trimmed by 4 bases and J by 4 bases, leaving 13 bases between them. CDR1 and CDR2 (germline): MDHEN, SYDVKM. The repertoire was sequenced with immunoSEQ multiplex PCR; TCRdb's copy has only in-frame clones and lacks some. Found here are tens of thousands of clones, 80% to 95% of them singletons; the top ten hold around 0.42%. This clone was seen a single time. The sequenced material came from T cells isolated from PBMCs. This clonotype was sampled from a human donor in good health. The V call is TRBV28, the J call TRBJ1-2; TRBD1 might be the D (6 bases). This CDR3 reads CASSYRASGYGYTF. For the CDR3, the DNA is TGTGCCAGCAGTTACAGGGCTTCGGGCTATGGCTACACCTTC.